This T cell receptor (beta chain) appears in the sequencing data of a study of PD-1 blockade in classical Hodgkin lymphoma. General study points: The drivers behind the repertoire differences, possibly disease activity or prior therapy, remain undefined. Compared with healthy donors, newly diagnosed patients reportedly showed lower baseline TCR diversity.

Time point of the sample: newly diagnosed, previously untreated cHL patient sample. Newly diagnosed, untreated classical Hodgkin lymphoma PBMCs provided comparison. Germline-derived CDR1 and CDR2 are SEHNR and FQNEAQ (reference sequence). This CDR3 is 16 amino acids long. Notes on this clone: Its antigen is not known.

Using immunoSEQ multiplex PCR, the repertoire was profiled, and TCRdb retains in-frame clones only, with some absent. Of 17,000 or so clones in the sample, about 85% were seen once. V is TRBV7-9 and J is TRBJ2-5; either TRBD1 or TRBD2 may fit D (5 bases each). The end of the DNA is better explained by TRBJ2-7, so the J call may be wrong. Specimen: peripheral blood mononuclear cells (PBMCs). This TCR derives from a human donor with classical Hodgkin lymphoma. Written as DNA, the CDR3 is TGTGCCAGCAGCTTAGCCTGGTGGGACCTGGGCTACGAGCAGTACTTC. Protein: CASSLAWWDLGYEQYF.